Here is one T cell receptor beta chain with its context. TCRdb's table, derived via immunoSEQ multiplex PCR, lists solely in-frame clones and lacks some. The table lists roughly 300,000 clones, 75% to 90% of them singletons. Clinical histories supplied by participants themselves formed the basis of cohort assignment. Two consecutive negative NP/OP PCR tests, clearance, or resolved symptoms defined Cohort 3 recovery. V lost 7 bases, J lost 1 base, and 7 bases stayed unmatched. This CDR3 has 14 amino acids. Germline V gene data show CDR1 as SGHRS and CDR2 as YFSETQ. This specimen comes from a study of blood T cell repertoires in COVID-19.

What was sequenced was PBMCs or T cells enriched from blood (not recorded which). The source of this sequence is a woman aged 50 to 65 who had recovered from COVID-19. The V and J genes are TRBV5-1 and TRBJ1-1; 7 bases align to TRBD1. The chain's CDR3 is CASGTGETNTEAFF. The CDR3 DNA reads TGCGCCAGCGGCACAGGGGAGACGAACACTGAAGCTTTCTTT.